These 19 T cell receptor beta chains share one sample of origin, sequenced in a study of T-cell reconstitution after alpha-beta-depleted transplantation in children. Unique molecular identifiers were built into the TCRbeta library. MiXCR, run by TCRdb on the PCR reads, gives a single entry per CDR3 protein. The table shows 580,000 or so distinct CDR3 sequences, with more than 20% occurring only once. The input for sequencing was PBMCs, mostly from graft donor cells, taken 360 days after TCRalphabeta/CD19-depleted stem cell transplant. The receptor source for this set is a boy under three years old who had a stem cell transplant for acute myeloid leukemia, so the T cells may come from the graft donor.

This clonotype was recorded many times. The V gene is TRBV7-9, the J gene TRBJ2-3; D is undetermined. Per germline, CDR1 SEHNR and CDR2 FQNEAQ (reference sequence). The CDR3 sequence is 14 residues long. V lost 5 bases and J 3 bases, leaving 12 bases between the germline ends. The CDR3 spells CASSGKQLTDTQYF. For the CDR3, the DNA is TGTGCCAGCAGCGGGAAACAGCTTACAGATACGCAGTATTTT.

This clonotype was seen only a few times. As DNA, the CDR3 is TGTGCCAGCAGACGACAGGGGGTCCTCTATGGCTACACCTTC. Its translation: CASRRQGVLYGYTF. The chain recombines TRBV6-1 with TRBJ1-2, with 9 positions matching TRBD1. Per germline, CDR1 MNHNS and CDR2 SASEGT. V was pared by 6 bases and J by 4 bases, with 6 bases of the junction left unmatched. This CDR3 is built from 14 residues.

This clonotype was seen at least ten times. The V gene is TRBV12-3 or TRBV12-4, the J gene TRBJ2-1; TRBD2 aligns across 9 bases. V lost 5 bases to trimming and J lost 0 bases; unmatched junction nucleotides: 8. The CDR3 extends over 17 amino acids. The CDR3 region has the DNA TGTGCCAGCAGTCCCTACCCTAGCGGGGACTCCTACAATGAGCAGTTCTTC. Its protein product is CASSPYPSGDSYNEQFF.

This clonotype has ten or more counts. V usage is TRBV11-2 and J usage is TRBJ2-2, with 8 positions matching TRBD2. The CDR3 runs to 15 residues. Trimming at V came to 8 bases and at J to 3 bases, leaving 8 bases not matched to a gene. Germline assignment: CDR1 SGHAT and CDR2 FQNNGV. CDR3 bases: TGTGCCAGCCGTGAGGGGCGGGGGGACACCGGGGAGCTGTTTTTT. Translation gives CASREGRGDTGELFF.

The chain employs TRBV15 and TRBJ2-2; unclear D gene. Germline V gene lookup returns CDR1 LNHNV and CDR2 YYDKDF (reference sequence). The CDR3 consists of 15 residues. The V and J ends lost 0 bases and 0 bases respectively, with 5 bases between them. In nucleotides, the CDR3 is TGTGCCACCAGCAGAGATCTGTCGAACACCGGGGAGCTGTTTTTT. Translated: CATSRDLSNTGELFF.

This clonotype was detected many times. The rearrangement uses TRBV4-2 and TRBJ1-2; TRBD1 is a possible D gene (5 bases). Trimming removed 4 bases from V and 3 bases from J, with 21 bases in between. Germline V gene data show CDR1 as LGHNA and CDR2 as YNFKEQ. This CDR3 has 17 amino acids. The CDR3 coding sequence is TGTGCCAGCAGCCGGGGAGATGGGACCCCTATGGACTATGGCTACACCTTC. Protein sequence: CASSRGDGTPMDYGYTF.

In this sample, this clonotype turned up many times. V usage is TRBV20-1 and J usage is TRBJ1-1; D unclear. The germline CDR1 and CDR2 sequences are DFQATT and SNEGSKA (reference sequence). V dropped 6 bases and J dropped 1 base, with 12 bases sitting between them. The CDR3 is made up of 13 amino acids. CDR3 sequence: CSAGWTGNTEAFF. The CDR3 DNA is TGCAGTGCGGGTTGGACGGGGAACACTGAAGCTTTCTTT.

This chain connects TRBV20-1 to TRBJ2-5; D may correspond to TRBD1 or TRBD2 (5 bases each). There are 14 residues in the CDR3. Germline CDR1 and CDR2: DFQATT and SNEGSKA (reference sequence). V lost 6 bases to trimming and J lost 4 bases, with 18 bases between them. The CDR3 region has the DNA TGCAGTGCCCCGACAGACCATGGGGGAGAGACCCAGTACTTC. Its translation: CSAPTDHGGETQYF.

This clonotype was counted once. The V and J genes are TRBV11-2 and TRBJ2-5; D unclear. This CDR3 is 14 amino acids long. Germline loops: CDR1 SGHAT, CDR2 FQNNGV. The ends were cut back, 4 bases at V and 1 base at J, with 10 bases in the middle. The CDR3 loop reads CASSYQPSQETQYF. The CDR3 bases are TGTGCCAGCAGCTACCAACCCTCCCAAGAGACCCAGTACTTC.

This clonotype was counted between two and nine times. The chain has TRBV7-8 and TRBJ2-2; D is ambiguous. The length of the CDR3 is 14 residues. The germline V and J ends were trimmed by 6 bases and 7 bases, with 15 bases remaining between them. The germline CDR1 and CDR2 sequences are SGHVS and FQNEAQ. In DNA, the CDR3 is TGTGCCAGCAGAGGGCCCCTGCACATCGGGGAGCTGTTTTTT. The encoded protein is CASRGPLHIGELFF.

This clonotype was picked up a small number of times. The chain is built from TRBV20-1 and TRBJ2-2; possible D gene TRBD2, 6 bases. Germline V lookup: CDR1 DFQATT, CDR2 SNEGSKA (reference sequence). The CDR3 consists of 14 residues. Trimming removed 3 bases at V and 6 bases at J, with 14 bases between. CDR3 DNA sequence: TGCAGTGCTAGTCGGGACTTAGAACCCGGGGAGCTGTTTTTT. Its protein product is CSASRDLEPGELFF.

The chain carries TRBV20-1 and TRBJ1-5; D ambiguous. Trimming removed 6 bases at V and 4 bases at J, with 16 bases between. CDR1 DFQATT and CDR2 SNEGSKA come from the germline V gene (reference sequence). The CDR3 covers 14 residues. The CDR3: CSAQIGGDNQPQHF. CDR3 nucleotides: TGCAGTGCCCAAATAGGAGGAGATAATCAGCCCCAGCATTTT.

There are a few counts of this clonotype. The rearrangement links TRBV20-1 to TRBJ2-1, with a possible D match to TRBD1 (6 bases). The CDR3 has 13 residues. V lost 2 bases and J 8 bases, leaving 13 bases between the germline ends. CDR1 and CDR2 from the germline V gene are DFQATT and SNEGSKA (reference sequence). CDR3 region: CSARPGHLHEQFF. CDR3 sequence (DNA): TGCAGTGCTAGACCGGGACACCTACATGAGCAGTTCTTC.

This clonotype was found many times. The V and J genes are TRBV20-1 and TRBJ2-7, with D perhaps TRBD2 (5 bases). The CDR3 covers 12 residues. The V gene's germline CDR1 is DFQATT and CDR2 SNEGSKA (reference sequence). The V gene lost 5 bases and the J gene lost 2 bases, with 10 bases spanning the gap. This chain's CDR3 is CSAEGGTYEQYV. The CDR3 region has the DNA TGCAGTGCTGAGGGTGGGACCTACGAGCAGTACGTC.

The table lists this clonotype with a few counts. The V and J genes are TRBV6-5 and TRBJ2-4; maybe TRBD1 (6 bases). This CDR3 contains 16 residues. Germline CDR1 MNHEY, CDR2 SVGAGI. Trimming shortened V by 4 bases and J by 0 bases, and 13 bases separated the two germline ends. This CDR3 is CASSFGQTVAKNIQYF. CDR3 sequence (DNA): TGTGCCAGCAGTTTCGGACAGACCGTAGCCAAAAACATTCAGTACTTC.

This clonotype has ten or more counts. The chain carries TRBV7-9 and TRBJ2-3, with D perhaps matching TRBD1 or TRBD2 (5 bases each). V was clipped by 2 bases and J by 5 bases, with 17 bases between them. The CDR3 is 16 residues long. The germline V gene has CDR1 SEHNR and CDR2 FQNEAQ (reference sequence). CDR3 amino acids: CASSLKSGASGDTQYF. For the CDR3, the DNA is TGTGCCAGCAGCTTAAAGTCCGGGGCCTCCGGAGATACGCAGTATTTT. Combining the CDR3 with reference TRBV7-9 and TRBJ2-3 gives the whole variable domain DTGVSQNPRHKITKRGQNVTFRCDPISEHNRLYWYRQTLGQGPEFLTYFQNEAQLEKSRLLSDRFSAERPKGSFSTLEIQRTEQGDSAMYLCASSLKSGASGDTQYFGPGTRLTVL.

CDR3 bases: TGTGCCAGCAGTCTCAGGGGGGGCCCACAGGCAGATACGCAGTATTTT. Amino acids: CASSLRGGPQADTQYF. The chain couples TRBV12-3 or TRBV12-4 to TRBJ2-3; D is perhaps TRBD1 or TRBD2 (7 bases each). V lost 5 bases, J lost 4 bases, and 19 bases lay in between. This CDR3 has 16 amino acids.

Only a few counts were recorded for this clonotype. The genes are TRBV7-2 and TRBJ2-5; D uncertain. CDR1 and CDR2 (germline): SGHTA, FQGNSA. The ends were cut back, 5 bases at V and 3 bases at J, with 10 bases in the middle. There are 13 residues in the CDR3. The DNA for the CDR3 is TGTGCCAGCAGCCCAATCGTGAAAGAGACCCAGTACTTC. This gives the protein CASSPIVKETQYF. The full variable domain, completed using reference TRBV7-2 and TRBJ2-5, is GAGVSQSPSNKVTEKGKDVELRCDPISGHTALYWYRQSLGQGLEFLIYFQGNSAPDKSGLPSDRFSAERTGGSVSTLTIQRTQQEDSAVYLCASSPIVKETQYFGPGTRLLVL.

The chain's CDR3 is CASSFSVGSYNEQFF. The CDR3 nucleotides read TGCGCCAGCAGCTTTTCGGTGGGGTCCTACAATGAGCAGTTCTTC. The V call is TRBV5-1, the J call TRBJ2-1, with D unclear. V lost 2 bases and J lost 1, with 10 bases in between. This CDR3 region has 15 residues. Germline lookup yields CDR1 SGHRS and CDR2 YFSETQ.